This TCR beta chain was sequenced for a study of T cell changes during pregnancy in multiple sclerosis (dated by TCRdb to 2018 to 2020). In terms of the full investigation: The study examined how the T cell repertoire changed over the course of pregnancy in women with multiple sclerosis.

The CDR3 spans 12 residues, from the cysteine through the phenylalanine. CDR3 DNA only is kept here, 36 bases in frame from base 1. Per the germline V gene (reference sequence), LNHDA is the CDR1 and SQIVND is the CDR2. V is cut back by 4 bases and J by 16 bases, with 8 bases in the junction unmatched. Note on this clone: Its antigen is currently not known. No quality values exist for individual bases; no much larger clone is one base distant.

Libraries were built with the immunoSEQ multiplex PCR assay. The source is immuneACCESS, and TCRdb retained only in-frame sequences with V and J called. Part of the clones is not carried over; for the studies checked, unresolved V genes explain less than half of this, and the remainder is unexplained. A total of around 85,000 clones appear in this sample, over 80% of them only once. The ten largest clonotypes hold 3.5% of the sample. The receptor's source is a female donor in good health, serving as a control in a pregnancy study. Some clones in this sample may be carry-over from other donors' samples. Sample: PBMCs, taken in the first trimester of pregnancy. The rearrangement joined TRBV19 to TRBJ1-4, and 8 bases in between align with TRBD1. Here the CDR3 is given as CASSTRTGFGFF. Here is the DNA: TGTGCCAGTAGTACCAGGACAGGGTTTGGGTTTTTT.